Included here is one T cell receptor (beta chain) sequence, with context. The antigen it binds to is not known. No qualities accompany the bases; no much larger clone lies one base away. These data originate in a study of T cell responses to AZD1222 COVID-19 vaccine (dated by TCRdb to 2020 to 2022). About the study as a whole: A total of 230 to 250 trial participants underwent TCR sequencing, of whom around 210 had received two doses of AZD1222 and approximately 25 had received two doses of the MenACWY control vaccine. Enrollment into the trials was organized by age into subgroups of 18-55, 56-69 and 70-plus years, and those subgroups contained roughly 150, 30 and 60 TCR-sequenced participants, respectively. Broader findings and caveats from the paper: Most participants were white British and females outnumbered males, and the authors suggested that clonal diversity may have been underestimated. Because no day 14 peak-response samples were available, repertoires were characterized only after the peak T cell response. Vaccine-associated CD4 TCRs spanned the whole spike protein, with dominant responses in regions 160-218 and 743-854. Conclusions about previously exposed vaccinees were limited because only five to seven AZD1222 recipients were SARS-CoV-2 seropositive at baseline. In the small 56-69-year group, the increase in depth fell short of significance, most likely because of low power. Nearly half of unique spike-specific TCRs reportedly recognized epitopes outside regions mutated in the B.1.351 and B.1.1.7 variants. Spike-specific TCR breadth and depth rose significantly after two AZD1222 doses compared with day 0 and with MenACWY recipients.

The CDR3 regions of human TCRbeta chains were subjected to immunosequencing. The authors' pipeline ran thus. Repertoire TCRs were checked for matches against a reference library of SARS-CoV-2-specific TCRs that had been generated using the MIRA antigen-specificity platform. Breadth was defined as the fraction of unique TCRs that were SARS-CoV-2-associated, and depth was defined as the fraction of total T cells that were SARS-CoV-2-associated. Using the MIRA data, each spike-specific TCR was mapped to the spike region that the TCR reacts to and placed in a CD4 or CD8 class. Log10-transformed breadth and depth values were compared by one-way ANOVA with Sidak's multiple comparisons tests. TCRdb retrieved this table from immuneACCESS and kept in-frame rearrangements only. Not all clones are present; in checked studies, unresolved V genes account for under half, and no reason is known for the remainder. The V and J calls and clone size are taken from that table; D and trimming were inferred from the DNA. Across this sample there are 100,000 or so clones, with around 87% seen only once. The ten largest clones capture roughly 10% of the sample.

CDR1 and CDR2, per the germline V gene, are SGHAT and FQNNGV. V trim: 5 bases; J trim: 2 bases; unmatched bases: 3. Measured from the cysteine to the phenylalanine, the CDR3 is 14 residues long. CDR3 DNA is the only sequence kept; it has 42 bases, read in frame from the first base. Taken with the paper, the label for time point translates to: about 28 days (+/-7) after the second vaccine dose. Because spike-specific TCR depth and breadth did not differ between the two schedules, AZD1222 recipients who got a second dose at roughly 4 weeks were pooled with those who got a second dose at roughly 12 weeks. Vaccinee samples came from UK trials COV001 and COV002, including a single-blind randomized controlled phase 2/3 trial of AZD1222 (ChAdOx1 nCoV-19) in healthy adults. Trial participant PBMC samples were collected at day 0 and day 28 after the second dose for TCRbeta chain sequencing.

The chain is encoded by TRBV11-2 joined to TRBJ2-7, with TRBD1 matching 10 junction bases. The starting material was peripheral blood, obtained 28 days after the second AZD1222 dose. The TCR sequence derives from an adult who received the AZD1222 COVID-19 vaccine. The nucleotides are TGTGCCAGCAGCCACGGGACAGGGGCCTACGAGCAGTACTTC. The resulting protein is CASSHGTGAYEQYF.